The clone carrying this TCR beta chain was found once. This sample is part of a study of technical replicates of blood from several donors. The CDR3 has 15 residues. The germline V gene encodes CDR1 SGHVS and CDR2 FQNEAQ. V gave up 5 bases and J gave up 7 bases; unmatched junction bases: 8. Clones were sequenced by immunoSEQ multiplex PCR, and TCRdb holds only the in-frame ones, with some missing. In the table there are 65,000 to 95,000 clones, 95% to 98% of which are singletons. This TCR came from a human donor in good health. Sequenced input: T cells isolated from PBMCs. The genes are TRBV7-8 and TRBJ1-5; the match to TRBD1 covers 10 bases. The CDR3 loop is CASSRGQGMVQPQHF. The DNA of the CDR3 is TGTGCCAGCAGCCGGGGACAGGGGATGGTCCAGCCCCAGCATTTT.